The 5 T cell receptor beta chains reported below all come from one sample, sequenced in a study of T cells expressing NK-cell markers. TCRdb reprocessed the 5' RACE reads, keeping one entry per CDR3 protein, no DNA. The table counts about 450,000 distinct CDR3 sequences; under 7.5% lies in the top ten. Sequencing was done on a sample of blood T cells: a sorted CD56 or NKG2C T cell subset, CD4+ or CD8+ T cells, or bulk PBMC T cells (not recorded which). Source of these receptors: a woman aged 18 to 69 in good health.

The rearrangement links TRBV6-2 or TRBV6-3 to TRBJ1-1; no DNA is available, so the TRBD1 call from TCRdb remains unchecked. Per the germline V gene, CDR1 is MNHEY and CDR2 is SVGEGT. CDR3 length: 13 residues. The CDR3 protein is CASSYPPEGEAFF.

V is TRBV27 and J is TRBJ2-7; lacking DNA, the TRBD2 call made by TCRdb goes unchecked. The CDR3 runs to 16 residues. Germline CDR1 reads MNHEY; CDR2 reads SMNVEV (reference sequence). The CDR3: CASSLAGSGSSYEQYF.

The rearrangement uses TRBV7-3 and TRBJ2-1; TCRdb designates TRBD2, a call that cannot be tested without DNA. Looked up from germline, CDR1 is SGHTA and CDR2 is FQGTGA. This CDR3 has 16 amino acids. The CDR3 sequence: CASSARLAGAYNEQFF.

The rearrangement uses TRBV4-1 and TRBJ2-3; with no DNA, the TCRdb D assignment of TRBD2 cannot be verified. This CDR3 contains 15 residues. Per germline, CDR1 MGHRA and CDR2 YSYEKL. CDR3 sequence: CASALAGGGRDTQYF.

This rearrangement joins TRBV5-1 to TRBJ2-2; TCRdb's D gene call, TRBD1, goes unchecked for lack of DNA. The germline V gene encodes CDR1 SGHRS and CDR2 YFSETQ. This CDR3 has 17 residues. The CDR3 loop reads CASSLAVPGINTGELFF.